A single sample gave rise to the 11 T cell receptor beta chains below, sequenced in a study of identical twins' blood T cells. TCRdb analysed the 5' RACE reads with MiXCR anew, one entry per CDR3 protein. The sample lists fewer than 450,000 distinct CDR3 sequences; around 30% were seen once. The sample comprised PBMCs. Receptors were obtained from a woman aged 18-49 years in good health.

This clonotype appeared a few times. The chain recombines TRBV6-1 with TRBJ1-5; tentative D call: TRBD1 (6 bases). CDR1 is MNHNS, CDR2 SASEGT, per germline. V was clipped by 2 bases and J by 6 bases, with 17 bases between them. The CDR3 is 16 residues long. The CDR3 DNA reads as TGTGCCAGCAGTGAATCCCCGGGGGCGCGGGGTCAGCCCCAGCATTTT. Amino acids: CASSESPGARGQPQHF.

Only a few counts were recorded for this clonotype. The J gene is TRBJ1-4, the V gene TRBV9; no reliable D call. V lost 3 bases to trimming and J lost 4 bases, with 10 bases between them. Germline loops: CDR1 SGDLS, CDR2 YYNGEE. The CDR3 contains 14 residues. The CDR3 region is CASSAGRFNEKLFF. The CDR3 DNA follows: TGTGCCAGCAGCGCAGGACGGTTTAATGAAAAACTGTTTTTT.

CDR3 region: CASSQETPGSGELFF. CDR3 nucleotides: TGTGCCAGCAGCCAAGAGACCCCAGGGTCCGGGGAGCTGTTTTTT. The chain recombines TRBV4-2 with TRBJ2-2; a weak D match, TRBD1 (5 bases). V was clipped by 0 bases and J by 6 bases, with 11 bases between them. In germline, CDR1 is LGHNA, CDR2 YNFKEQ. The CDR3 totals 15 residues.

This chain joins TRBV6-2 or TRBV6-3 and TRBJ2-7; TRBD2 aligns across 9 bases. Looked up from germline, CDR1 is MNHEY and CDR2 is SVGEGT. This CDR3 has 14 amino acids. Trimming at V came to 8 bases and at J to 5 bases, leaving 10 bases not matched to a gene. DNA for the CDR3: TGTGCCAGCGAGTCTAGCGGGGCGTCCGACGAGCAGTACTTC. Translated: CASESSGASDEQYF.

This clonotype has more than one count but fewer than ten. This chain connects TRBV7-9 to TRBJ2-2; D is possibly TRBD2 (7 bases). Trimming removed 4 bases from V and 4 bases from J, with 16 bases in between. The CDR3 spans 16 residues. In germline, CDR1 is SEHNR, CDR2 FQNEAQ (reference sequence). The CDR3 protein is CASSYSNGGPTGELFF. The CDR3 nucleotides are TGTGCCAGCAGCTACTCAAACGGGGGGCCCACCGGGGAGCTGTTTTTT.

This clonotype was seen a few times. The chain recombines TRBV10-3 with TRBJ2-2; the D is unclear. Germline V gene lookup returns CDR1 ENHRY and CDR2 SYGVKD. The CDR3 contains 16 residues. V dropped 1 base and J dropped 0 bases, with 9 bases sitting between them. The CDR3 spells CAISEYELTNTGELFF. The CDR3 nucleotides read TGTGCCATCAGTGAGTACGAACTCACGAACACCGGGGAGCTGTTTTTT.

This clonotype is deemed medium-sized. The rearrangement joins TRBV10-3 to TRBJ1-2; a weak D match, TRBD1 (6 bases). V was trimmed by 6 bases and J by 6 bases, leaving 14 bases between them. Germline V gene sequence: CDR1 ENHRY, CDR2 SYGVKD. This CDR3 has 13 residues. The CDR3 nucleotides are TGTGCCATCAGCGCCGACAGGATTGATGGCTACACCTTC. Amino acids: CAISADRIDGYTF.

This clonotype has just a few counts. The chain combines TRBV19 with TRBJ2-2; 7 bases match TRBD1. The trim removed 9 bases at V and 2 bases at J, leaving 6 bases unmatched. CDR3 length: 14 residues. Looked up from germline, CDR1 is LNHDA and CDR2 is SQIVND (reference sequence). The CDR3 loop is CASQGQTNTGELFF. CDR3 DNA: TGTGCCAGCCAGGGACAGACTAACACCGGGGAGCTGTTTTTT.

This clonotype has a handful of counts. V usage is TRBV29-1 and J usage is TRBJ2-1; tentative D call: TRBD2 (5 bases). There are 12 residues in the CDR3. V gave up 7 bases and J gave up 4 bases, with 11 bases separating them. CDR1 is SQVTM and CDR2 is ANQGSEA in the germline V gene. The CDR3 here is CSAVEAYNEQFF. The CDR3 bases are TGCAGCGCCGTGGAGGCGTACAATGAGCAGTTCTTC.

This sequence joins TRBV7-6 and TRBJ2-3, with D hard to call. The germline V gene encodes CDR1 SGHVS and CDR2 FNYEAQ. This CDR3 spans 15 amino acids. The V gene lost 1 base and the J gene lost 2 bases, with 10 bases spanning the gap. CDR3 in DNA: TGTGCCAGCAGCTTAGTAGGGTCCGACACAGATACGCAGTATTTT. Its translation is CASSLVGSDTDTQYF.

The table lists this clonotype with a few counts. The rearrangement uses TRBV7-8 and TRBJ2-3; tentative D call: TRBD2 (6 bases). Trimming cost V 6 bases and J 10 bases, with 14 bases left between them. The CDR3 sequence is 12 residues long. In germline, CDR1 is SGHVS, CDR2 FQNEAQ. This CDR3 is CASRLQAGAQYF. The CDR3, as DNA: TGTGCCAGCAGGCTCCAAGCGGGCGCGCAGTATTTT.